This T cell receptor (beta chain) was sequenced for a study of cytomegalovirus exposure and HLA in healthy donors. Overall study: One earlier analysis, a look at about 179 million T cells, found 100 million to 130 million unique TCR beta sequences.

The PCR ran on 60 Vbeta and 13 Jbeta primers. The data were produced by immunoSEQ multiplex PCR, yet TCRdb's version contains in-frame clones alone and is incomplete. The repertoire has over 150,000 clones, around three quarters of them found once; the top ten carry approximately 4%. Study-level points and caveats: Sequencing likely generated an artifact that appeared as a cluster of highly shared sequence variants. Confirmation in vitro established that a few CMV-associated chains were specific for CMV antigens.

Turning to this clone: Its antigen is still unknown.

The receptor comes from a woman in her thirties or forties in good health and CMV-seronegative. The sample was PBMCs.

The CDR3 spells CASSRLGVSYNEQFF. In nucleotides, the CDR3 is TGCGCCAGCAGCCGACTGGGAGTATCCTACAATGAGCAGTTCTTC. V gene TRBV4-1 combines with J gene TRBJ2-1, with TRBD2 as a possible D gene (5 bases). The CDR3 consists of 15 residues. Germline values: CDR1 MGHRA, CDR2 YSYEKL. Trimming pared 4 bases from V and 1 base from J, leaving 11 bases between.